This T cell receptor beta chain came from a study of cytomegalovirus exposure and HLA in healthy donors. Study-wide results and caveats: Roughly uniform depth of sequencing across donors was assumed in presence/absence analyses. TCR beta sequences numbering 16,951 were associated with HLA alleles at 0.05 false discovery rate in a later analysis.

Regarding this clone: Its antigen is not identified.

60 Vbeta and 13 Jbeta primers were used in PCR. Assay: immunoSEQ multiplex PCR; the TCRdb copy retains only in-frame clones and omits some. The sample consists of approximately 110,000 clones, roughly 82% of them appearing once. The sample consisted of PBMCs. The clonotype was recovered from a human donor in good health.

DNA of the CDR3: TGTGCCAGCAGGTTGAACCCGGGTATCCGCACAGATACGCAGTATTTT. It yields the protein CASRLNPGIRTDTQYF. V is TRBV28 and J is TRBJ2-3, with D unresolved. V gave up 6 bases and J gave up 1 base, with 17 bases separating them. In germline, CDR1 is MDHEN, CDR2 SYDVKM. This CDR3 comprises 16 residues.